This T cell receptor beta chain was sequenced during a study of cytomegalovirus exposure and HLA in healthy donors. Study results and limitations: Compared with the approximately 700-donor mean, an Asian-associated ancestry cluster reportedly had fewer N-insertions, according to a later analysis. As a later analysis showed, a missense DCLRE1C variant was linked to trimming of TCR beta V- and J-genes. Generally TCR sequences proved uncommon, though certain public TCRs appeared in numerous donors.

PCR was performed using 60 Vbeta and 13 Jbeta primers. Sequencing was performed with immunoSEQ multiplex PCR; in TCRdb, only in-frame clones are kept and a portion is missing. The sample shows fewer than 70,000 clones, around 83% of them seen only once. To note about this clone: Its antigen remains unknown.

Nominally healthy donors were sampled, though unrecorded immune exposures were likely. Germline-derived CDR1 and CDR2 are LGHNA and YSLEER. V was pared by 1 base and J by 7 bases, with 7 bases of the junction left unmatched. This CDR3 spans 16 amino acids. The sequence derives from a man aged 40-49 years in good health and CMV-seronegative. V is TRBV4-3 and J is TRBJ2-1; 10 nucleotides line up with TRBD1. What was sequenced was PBMCs. For the CDR3, the DNA is TGCGCCAGCAGCCAAGCTGCCGAGGACAGGGGGAATGAGCAGTTCTTC. Translating it yields CASSQAAEDRGNEQFF.